This entry is about one TCR beta chain. The antigen remains unidentified. The V gene lost 5 bases and the J gene lost 8 bases, with 15 bases spanning the gap. This CDR3 region has 13 residues. Germline assignment: CDR1 SGHTA and CDR2 FQGNSA. The record originates from a study of T-cell memory formation after mild COVID-19. General observations from the study: CD4/CD8 balance characterized clones contracting day 15 to 85, and CD4+ skew characterized later expanders. Mostly located in CM and EM were contracting CD4+ clones, with contracting CD8+ clones located in EMRA.

Each CDR3 protein gets one entry after TCRdb re-called the 5' RACE reads with MiXCR. This table has 40,000 to 60,000 distinct CDR3 sequences, 9.3% appearing once. The sequenced sample was PBMCs or a T cell subset sorted from them (not recorded which). The TCR was taken from an adult woman who had mild COVID-19 (a few samples of this study predate the infection). Cell type and time point are not known. This sequence joins TRBV7-2 and TRBJ1-2; D remains ambiguous. CDR3 in amino acids: CASSPGRVGGYTF. CDR3 DNA: TGTGCCAGCAGCCCTGGGAGGGTGGGCGGCTACACCTTC.